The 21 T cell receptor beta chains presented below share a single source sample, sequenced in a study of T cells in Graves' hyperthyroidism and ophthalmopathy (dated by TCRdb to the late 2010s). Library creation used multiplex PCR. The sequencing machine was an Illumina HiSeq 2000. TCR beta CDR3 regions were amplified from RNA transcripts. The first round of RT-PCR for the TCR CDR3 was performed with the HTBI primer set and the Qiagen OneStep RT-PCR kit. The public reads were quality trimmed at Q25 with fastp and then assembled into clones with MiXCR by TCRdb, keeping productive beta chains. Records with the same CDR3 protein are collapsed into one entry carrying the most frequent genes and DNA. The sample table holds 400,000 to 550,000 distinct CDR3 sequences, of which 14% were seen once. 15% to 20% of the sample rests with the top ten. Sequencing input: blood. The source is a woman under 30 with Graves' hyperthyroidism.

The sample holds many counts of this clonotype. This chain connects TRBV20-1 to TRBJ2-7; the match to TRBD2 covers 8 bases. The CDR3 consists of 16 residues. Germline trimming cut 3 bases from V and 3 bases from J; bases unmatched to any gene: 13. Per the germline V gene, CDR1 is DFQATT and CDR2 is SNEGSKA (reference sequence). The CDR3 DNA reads TGCAGTGCTAGTTTTTGGACGACTAGCGAAAACTACGAGCAGTACGTC. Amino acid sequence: CSASFWTTSENYEQYV.

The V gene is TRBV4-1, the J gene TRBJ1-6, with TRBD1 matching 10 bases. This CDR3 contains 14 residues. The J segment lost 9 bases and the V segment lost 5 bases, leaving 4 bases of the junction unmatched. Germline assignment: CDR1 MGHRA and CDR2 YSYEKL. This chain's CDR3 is CASSDGTGVSPLHF. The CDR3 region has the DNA TGCGCCAGCAGCGATGGGACAGGGGTTTCACCCCTCCACTTT.

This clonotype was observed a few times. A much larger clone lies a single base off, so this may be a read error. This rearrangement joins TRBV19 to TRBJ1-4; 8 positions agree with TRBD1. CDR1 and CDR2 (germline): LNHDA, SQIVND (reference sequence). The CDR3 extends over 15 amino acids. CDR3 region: CASSDRGGTNERLFF. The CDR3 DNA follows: TGTGCCAGTAGCGACAGGGGTGGGACTAATGAAAGACTGTTTTTT. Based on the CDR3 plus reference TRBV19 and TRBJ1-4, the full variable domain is DGGITQSPKYLFRKEGQNVTLSCEQNLNHDAMYWYRQDPGQGLRLIYYSQIVNDFQKGDIAEGYSVSREKKESFPLTVTSAQKNPTAFYLCASSDRGGTNERLFFGSGTQLSVL.

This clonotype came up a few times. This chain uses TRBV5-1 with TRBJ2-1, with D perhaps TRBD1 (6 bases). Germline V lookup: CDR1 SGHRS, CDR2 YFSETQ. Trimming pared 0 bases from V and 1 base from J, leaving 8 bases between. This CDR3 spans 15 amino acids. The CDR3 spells CASSLATGSYNEQFF. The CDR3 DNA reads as TGCGCCAGCAGCTTGGCCACAGGGTCCTACAATGAGCAGTTCTTC.

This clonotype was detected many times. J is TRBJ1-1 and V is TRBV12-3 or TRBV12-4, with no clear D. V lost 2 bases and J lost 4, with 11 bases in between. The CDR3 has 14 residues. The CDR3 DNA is TGTGCCAGCAGTTTATCGGCAGGCGGCACTGAAGCTTTCTTT. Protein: CASSLSAGGTEAFF.

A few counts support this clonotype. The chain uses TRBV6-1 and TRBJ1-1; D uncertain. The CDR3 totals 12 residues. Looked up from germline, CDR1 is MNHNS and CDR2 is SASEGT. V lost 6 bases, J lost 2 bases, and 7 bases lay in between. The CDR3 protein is CASRDANTEAFF. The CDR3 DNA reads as TGTGCCAGCAGAGATGCCAACACTGAAGCTTTCTTT.

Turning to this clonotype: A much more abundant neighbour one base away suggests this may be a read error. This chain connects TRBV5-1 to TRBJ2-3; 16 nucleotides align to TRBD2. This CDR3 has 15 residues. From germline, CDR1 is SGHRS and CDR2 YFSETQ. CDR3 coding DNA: TGCGCCGGCAGCTTGGGACTAGCGGGAGGGGATACGCAGTATTTT. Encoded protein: CAGSLGLAGGDTQYF. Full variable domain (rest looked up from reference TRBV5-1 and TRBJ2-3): KAGVTQTPRYLIKTRGQQVTLSCSPISGHRSVSWYQQTPGQGLQFLFEYFSETQRNKGNFPGRFSGRQFSNSRSEMNVSTLELGDSALYLCAGSLGLAGGDTQYFGPGTRLTVL.

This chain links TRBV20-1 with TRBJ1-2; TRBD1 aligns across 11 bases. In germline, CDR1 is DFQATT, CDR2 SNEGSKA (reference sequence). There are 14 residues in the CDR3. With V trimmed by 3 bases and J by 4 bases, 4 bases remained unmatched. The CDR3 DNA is TGCAGTGCTAGGCGGGACAGGGGGTTCTATGGCTACACCTTC. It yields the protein CSARRDRGFYGYTF.

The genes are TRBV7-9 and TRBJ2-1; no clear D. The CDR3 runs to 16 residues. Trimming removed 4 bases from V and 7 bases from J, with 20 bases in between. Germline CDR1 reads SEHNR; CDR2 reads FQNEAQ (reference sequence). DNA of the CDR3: TGTGCCAGCAGCTCCTACAATAGGATGGTTTATAATGAGCAGTTCTTC. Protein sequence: CASSSYNRMVYNEQFF.

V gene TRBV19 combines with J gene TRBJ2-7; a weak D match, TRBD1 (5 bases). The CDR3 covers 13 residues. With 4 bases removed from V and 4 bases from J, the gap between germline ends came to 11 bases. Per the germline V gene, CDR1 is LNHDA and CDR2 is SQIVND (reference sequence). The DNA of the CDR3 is TGTGCCAGTAGTAATAGACAGCATTACGAGCAGTACTTC. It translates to CASSNRQHYEQYF.

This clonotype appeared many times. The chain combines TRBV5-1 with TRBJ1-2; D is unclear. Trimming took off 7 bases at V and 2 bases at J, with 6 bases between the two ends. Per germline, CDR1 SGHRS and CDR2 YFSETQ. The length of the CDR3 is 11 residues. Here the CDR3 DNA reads TGCGCCAGCGGTGAGAACTATGGCTACACCTTC. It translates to CASGENYGYTF.

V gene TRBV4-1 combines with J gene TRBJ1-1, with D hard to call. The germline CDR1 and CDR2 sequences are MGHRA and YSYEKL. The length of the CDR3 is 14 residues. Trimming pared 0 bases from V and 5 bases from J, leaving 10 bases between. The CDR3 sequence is CASSQDMGLTEAFF. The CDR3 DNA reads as TGCGCCAGCAGCCAAGATATGGGTTTGACTGAAGCTTTCTTT.

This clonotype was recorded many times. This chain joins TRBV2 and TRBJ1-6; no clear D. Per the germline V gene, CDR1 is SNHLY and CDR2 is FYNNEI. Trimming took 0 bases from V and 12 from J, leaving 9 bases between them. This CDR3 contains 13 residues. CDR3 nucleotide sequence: TGTGCCAGCAGTGAAGCGGGCGGTGGACCCCTCCACTTT. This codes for CASSEAGGGPLHF.

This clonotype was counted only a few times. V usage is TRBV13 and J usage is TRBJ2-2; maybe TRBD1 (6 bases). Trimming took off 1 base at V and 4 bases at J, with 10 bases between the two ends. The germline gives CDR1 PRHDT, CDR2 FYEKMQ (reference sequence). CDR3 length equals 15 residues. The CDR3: CASSLEGQITGELFF. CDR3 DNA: TGTGCCAGCAGCTTAGAGGGACAAATCACCGGGGAGCTGTTTTTT.

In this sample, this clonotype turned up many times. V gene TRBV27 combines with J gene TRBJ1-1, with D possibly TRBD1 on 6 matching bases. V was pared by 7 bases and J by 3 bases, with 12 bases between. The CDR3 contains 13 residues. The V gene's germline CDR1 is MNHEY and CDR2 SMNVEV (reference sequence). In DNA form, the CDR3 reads TGTGCCAGCAAGGGGGTTGGGTACACTGAAGCTTTCTTT. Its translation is CASKGVGYTEAFF.

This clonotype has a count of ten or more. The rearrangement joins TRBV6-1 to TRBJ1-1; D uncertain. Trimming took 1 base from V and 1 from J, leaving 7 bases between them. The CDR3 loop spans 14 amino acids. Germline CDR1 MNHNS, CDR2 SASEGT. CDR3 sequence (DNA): TGTGCCAGCAGTGAAGGTGGCGAGAACACTGAAGCTTTCTTT. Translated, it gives CASSEGGENTEAFF.

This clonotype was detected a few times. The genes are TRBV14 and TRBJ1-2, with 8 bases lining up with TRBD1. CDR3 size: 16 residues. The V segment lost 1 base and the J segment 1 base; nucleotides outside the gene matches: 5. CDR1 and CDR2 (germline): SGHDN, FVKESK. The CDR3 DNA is TGTGCCAGCAGCCAAGCGGACAGGGCCTATAACTATGGCTACACCTTC. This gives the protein CASSQADRAYNYGYTF.

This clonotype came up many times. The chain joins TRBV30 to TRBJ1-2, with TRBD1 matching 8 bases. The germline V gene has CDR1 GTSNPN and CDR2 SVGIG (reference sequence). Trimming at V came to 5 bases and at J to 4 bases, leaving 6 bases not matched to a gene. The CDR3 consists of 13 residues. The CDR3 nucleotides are TGTGCCTGGCGACAGGGGCTGATCTATGGCTACACCTTC. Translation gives CAWRQGLIYGYTF.

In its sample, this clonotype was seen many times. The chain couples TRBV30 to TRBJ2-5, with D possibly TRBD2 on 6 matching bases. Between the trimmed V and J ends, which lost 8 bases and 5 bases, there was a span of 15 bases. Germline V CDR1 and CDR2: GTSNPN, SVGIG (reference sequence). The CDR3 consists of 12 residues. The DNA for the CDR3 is TGTGCCGGGGGGTTCGATGACGAGACCCAGTACTTC. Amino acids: CAGGFDDETQYF.

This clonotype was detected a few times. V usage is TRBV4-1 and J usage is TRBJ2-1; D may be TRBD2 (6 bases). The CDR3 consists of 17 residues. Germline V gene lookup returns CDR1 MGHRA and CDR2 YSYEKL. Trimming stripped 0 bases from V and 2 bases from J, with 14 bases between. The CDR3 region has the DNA TGCGCCAGCAGCCAAGATTCCCCCGGAGGGGCCTACAATGAGCAGTTCTTC. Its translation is CASSQDSPGGAYNEQFF.

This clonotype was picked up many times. CDR3 DNA sequence: TGTGCCAGCACCTACCTCCGGACTAGCGGGAGGGCCTGGGGGGAGCAGTTCTTC. It specifies CASTYLRTSGRAWGEQFF. The genes are TRBV6-2 or TRBV6-3 and TRBJ2-1, with TRBD2 identical over 15 bases. There are 18 residues in the CDR3. CDR1 is MNHEY, CDR2 SVGEGT, per germline. J gave up 10 bases and V 7 bases, and 17 bases lay outside the gene matches.